Listed below are T cell receptor beta chains from one sample, sequenced in a study of HIV-infected children after antiretroviral therapy interruption. Using its own MiXCR run on the 3' RACE reads, TCRdb lists one record per CDR3 protein. The sample carries more than 75,000 distinct CDR3 sequences, about 6.9% recorded once. The starting material was CD45RA+ CD4+ T cells from PBMCs, pooled from several time points, obtained from a donor given antiretroviral therapy, either interrupted or continuous. All receptors come from a pool of human donors with HIV. Each CDR3 is given with its conserved first and last residue. D genes are given only for firm matches. Some rows mark clone size as missing; the rest say once, few, many or name a class of expanded clone.

abundance	v_gene	d_gene	j_gene	len	CDR3nt	CDR3aa
few	TRBV20-1	TRBD2	TRBJ2-7	18	TGCAGTGCTAGAGATCTCCAAGGACTAGCGGGGGTATCTCGCGAGCAGTACTTC	CSARDLQGLAGVSREQYF
few	TRBV29-1	.	TRBJ2-7	12	TGCAGCGTTGAAGGAACCGACTACGAGCAGTACTTC	CSVEGTDYEQYF
few	TRBV3-1	.	TRBJ2-3	18	TGTGCCAGCAGCCAGATCTTAGGCGGAATCTCGCCTCAGAATACGCAGTATTTT	CASSQILGGISPQNTQYF
.	TRBV19	.	TRBJ1-2	11	TGTGCCAGTAGTATGGGGAGCGGCTACACCTTC	CASSMGSGYTF
.	TRBV23-1	TRBD2	TRBJ2-3	19	TGCGCCAGCAGTCAATCCCCTAGCGGGGGGACTTTCCCCTTGGATACGCAGTATTTT	CASSQSPSGGTFPLDTQYF
many	TRBV29-1	.	TRBJ2-5	13	TGCAGCGTTAAAGGCGGGGTCGTGGAGACCCAGTACTTC	CSVKGGVVETQYF
.	TRBV27	.	TRBJ2-6	15	TGTGCCAGCAGTCTCGGTTTCTCTGGGGCCAACGTCCTGACTTTC	CASSLGFSGANVLTF
many	TRBV19	TRBD1	TRBJ2-7	14	TGTGCCAGTAAAAGGGACAGGGCTAGTAACGAGCAGTACTTC	CASKRDRASNEQYF
many	TRBV3-1	TRBD1	TRBJ2-1	18	TGTGCCAGCAGCCCCCGGGACAGGGGGGCGCTAACTCGGAATGAGCAGTTCTTC	CASSPRDRGALTRNEQFF
many	TRBV29-1	.	TRBJ2-3	14	TGCAGCGTTGAAGGGAAGGGCCTCAGGGATACGCAGTATTTT	CSVEGKGLRDTQYF
few	TRBV10-2	TRBD2	TRBJ2-7	15	TGCGCCAGCAGTCGAGAGCGGGGGGTCTCCTACGAGCAGTACTTC	CASSRERGVSYEQYF
.	TRBV19	.	TRBJ1-2	13	TGTGCCAGTAGTATCCCAGCTAACTATGGCTACACCTTC	CASSIPANYGYTF
many	TRBV29-1	.	TRBJ2-7	11	TGCAGCGCCTCCCGAGGGGTCGAGCAGTACTTC	CSASRGVEQYF
many	TRBV6-5	.	TRBJ2-1	15	TGTGCCAGCAGCTTCGAGCGGGCCTCCTACAATGAGCAGTTCTTC	CASSFERASYNEQFF
many	TRBV6-6	TRBD2	TRBJ2-7	13	TGTGCCAGCTCAGCGGGGGGCCGGTACGAGCAGTACTTC	CASSAGGRYEQYF
few	TRBV12-3/TRBV12-4	TRBD2	TRBJ2-3	12	TGTGCCAGCAGTTTGTCTAGCGGGGCGCAGTATTTT	CASSLSSGAQYF
many	TRBV12-3/TRBV12-4	.	TRBJ2-1	15	TGTGCCAGCAGTTTAAGGCGGCAGCTGTCCAATGAGCAGTTCTTC	CASSLRRQLSNEQFF
.	TRBV11-2	.	TRBJ2-5	12	TGTGCCAGCACCGGGGGACGAGAGACCCAGTACTTC	CASTGGRETQYF
.	TRBV5-8	.	TRBJ2-3	16	TGTGCCAGCAGCTTTCCCGGAATAGGAGGGACAGATACGCAGTATTTT	CASSFPGIGGTDTQYF
few	TRBV11-2	TRBD1	TRBJ2-5	14	TGTGCCAGCAGCCCCCGACAGGGAAGGGAGACCCAGTACTTC	CASSPRQGRETQYF
many	TRBV6-1	.	TRBJ2-7	17	TGTGCCAGCAGTGAATGGGTATCCGGGACACCTTCCTACGAGCAGTACTTC	CASSEWVSGTPSYEQYF
many	TRBV12-3/TRBV12-4	.	TRBJ1-4	13	TGTGCCAGCAGTTTACAGGGGAATGAAAAACTGTTTTTT	CASSLQGNEKLFF
few	TRBV5-4	.	TRBJ2-5	15	TGTGCCAGCAGCTCCCGAAGCCGGGACCAAGAGACCCAGTACTTC	CASSSRSRDQETQYF
many	TRBV7-2	.	TRBJ1-4	15	TGTGCCAGCAGCTTAGGGGCGACACAGGACGAAAAACTGTTTTTT	CASSLGATQDEKLFF
many	TRBV5-6	.	TRBJ2-2	16	TGTGCCAGCAGCCGCCCGGGTCCCATTACCGCCGGGGAGCTGTTTTTT	CASSRPGPITAGELFF
many	TRBV19	TRBD2	TRBJ2-1	16	TGTGCCAGTAGCGCTATAATAGCGGGGGGGGGCAATGAGCAGTTCTTC	CASSAIIAGGGNEQFF
many	TRBV3-1	.	TRBJ2-2	14	TGTGCCAGCAGCCAGAGAGGGGGGACCGGGGAGCTGTTTTTT	CASSQRGGTGELFF
.	TRBV7-6	TRBD1	TRBJ1-1	15	TGTGCCAGCAGCTTAGGGGACTACAGGGGGACTGAAGCTTTCTTT	CASSLGDYRGTEAFF
.	TRBV7-2	TRBD1	TRBJ1-6	16	TGTGCCAGCAGCTTAGTTCTCGACAGGGCGGGTTCACCCCTCCACTTT	CASSLVLDRAGSPLHF
many	TRBV7-9	TRBD2	TRBJ2-7	16	TGTGCCAGCAGCTTACCCGTTCCGGGACTAGGGTACGAGCAGTACTTC	CASSLPVPGLGYEQYF
few	TRBV30	.	TRBJ2-3	13	TGTGCCTTGAGGAATAAGGCGGCAGATACGCAGTATTTT	CALRNKAADTQYF
many	TRBV7-3	TRBD1	TRBJ1-6	14	TGTGCCAGCAGCTCGGGACAGGGTAATTCACCCCTCCACTTT	CASSSGQGNSPLHF
many	TRBV20-1	.	TRBJ2-5	15	TGCAGTGCTATGGAGGGGTTCGTCTTGTCGGAGACCCAGTACTTC	CSAMEGFVLSETQYF
.	TRBV5-1	.	TRBJ1-2	14	TGCGCCAGCAGCCTCCCGGACCACGGAGGGGGCTACACCTTC	CASSLPDHGGGYTF
.	TRBV23-1	.	TRBJ1-1	16	TGCGCCAGCAGTCTCGCCGAGGGGGGGTCGGGGAAAAAAGCTTTCTTT	CASSLAEGGSGKKAFF
many	TRBV5-4	.	TRBJ2-3	15	TGTGCCAGCAGCTTGTATCGGGGGAACACAGATACGCAGTATTTT	CASSLYRGNTDTQYF